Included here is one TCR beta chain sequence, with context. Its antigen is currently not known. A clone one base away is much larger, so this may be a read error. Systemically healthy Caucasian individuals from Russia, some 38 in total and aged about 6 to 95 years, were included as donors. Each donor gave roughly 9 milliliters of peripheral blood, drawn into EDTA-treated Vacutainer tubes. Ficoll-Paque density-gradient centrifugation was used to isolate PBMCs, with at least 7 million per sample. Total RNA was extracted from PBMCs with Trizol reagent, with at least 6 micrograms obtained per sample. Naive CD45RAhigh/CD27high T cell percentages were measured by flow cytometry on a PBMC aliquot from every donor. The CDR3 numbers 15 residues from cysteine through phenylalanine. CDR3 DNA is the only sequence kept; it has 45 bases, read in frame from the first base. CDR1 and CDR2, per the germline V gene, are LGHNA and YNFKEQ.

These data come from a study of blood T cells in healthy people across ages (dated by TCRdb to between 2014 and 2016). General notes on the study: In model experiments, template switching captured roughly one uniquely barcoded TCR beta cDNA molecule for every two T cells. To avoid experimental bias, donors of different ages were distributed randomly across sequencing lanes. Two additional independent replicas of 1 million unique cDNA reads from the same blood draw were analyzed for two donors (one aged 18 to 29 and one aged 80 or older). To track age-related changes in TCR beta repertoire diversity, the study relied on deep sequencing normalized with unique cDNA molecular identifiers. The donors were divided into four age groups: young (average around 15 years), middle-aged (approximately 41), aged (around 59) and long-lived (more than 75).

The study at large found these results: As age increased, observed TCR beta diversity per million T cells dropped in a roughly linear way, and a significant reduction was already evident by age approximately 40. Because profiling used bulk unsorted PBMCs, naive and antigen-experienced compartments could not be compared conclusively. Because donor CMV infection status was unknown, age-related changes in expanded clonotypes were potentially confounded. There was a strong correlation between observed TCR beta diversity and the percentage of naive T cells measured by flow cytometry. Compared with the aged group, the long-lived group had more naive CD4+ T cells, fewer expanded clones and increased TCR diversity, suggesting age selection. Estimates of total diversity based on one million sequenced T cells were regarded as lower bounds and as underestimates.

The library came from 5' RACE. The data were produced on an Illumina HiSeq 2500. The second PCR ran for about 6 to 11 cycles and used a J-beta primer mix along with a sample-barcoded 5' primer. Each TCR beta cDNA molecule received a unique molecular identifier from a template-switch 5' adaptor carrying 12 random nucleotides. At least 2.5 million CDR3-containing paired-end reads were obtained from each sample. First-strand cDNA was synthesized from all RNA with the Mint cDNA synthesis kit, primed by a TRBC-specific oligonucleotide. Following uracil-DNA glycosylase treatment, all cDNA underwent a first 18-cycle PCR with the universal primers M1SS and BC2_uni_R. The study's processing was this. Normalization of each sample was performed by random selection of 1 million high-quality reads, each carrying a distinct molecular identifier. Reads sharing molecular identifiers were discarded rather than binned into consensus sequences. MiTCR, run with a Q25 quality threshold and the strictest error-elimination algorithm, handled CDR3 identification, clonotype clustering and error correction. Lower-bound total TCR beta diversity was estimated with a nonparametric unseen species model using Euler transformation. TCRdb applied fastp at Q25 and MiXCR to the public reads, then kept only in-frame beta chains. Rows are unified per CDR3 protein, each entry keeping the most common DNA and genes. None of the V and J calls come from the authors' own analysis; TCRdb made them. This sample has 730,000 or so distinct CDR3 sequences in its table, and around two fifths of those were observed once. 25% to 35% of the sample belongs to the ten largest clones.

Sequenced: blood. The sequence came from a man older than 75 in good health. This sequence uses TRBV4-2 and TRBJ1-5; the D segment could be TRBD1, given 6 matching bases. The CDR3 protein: CASSQRTASKQPQHF. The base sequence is TGTGCCAGCAGCCAGAGGACAGCAAGCAAGCAGCCCCAGCATTTT.